The source of this T cell receptor beta chain is a study of spatial heterogeneity in lung cancer (dated by TCRdb to the late 2010s). Context from the whole study: More beta-chain than alpha-chain transcripts were consistently detected, likely reflecting higher beta-chain transcript abundance. In the raw uncorrected reads, each unique combination of TCR and UMI appeared on average more than ten times. The study linked features of the TCR repertoire to counts of nonsynonymous mutations, which were determined by whole-exome sequencing of tumor tissue. At surgery, hundreds of tumor regions, roughly 62 matched nontumor lung samples and 56 PBMC samples were TCR-sequenced for both alpha and beta chains. The study quantitatively compared TCR alpha and beta repertoires across multiple tumor regions, matched nontumor lung and blood in non-small cell lung cancer. In tumor regions, TCR transcript counts showed a strong correlation with a T cell transcriptional module score from matched bulk RNA-seq. What the authors observed across the whole study: Additional single-cell paired TCR alpha and beta sequencing was considered necessary to confirm, at a functional level, the hypothesis that regional TCRs recognize regional mutations. A correlation was observed between the number of expanded intratumoral alpha and beta TCRs and the tumor nonsynonymous mutation count. TCR-seq coverage of tumor T cells was estimated at only approximately 7% for alpha chains and less than 15% for beta chains. Counts of ubiquitous and regional expanded TCRs were found to correlate with counts of ubiquitous and regional nonsynonymous mutations, respectively.

The CDR3 goes from the cysteine to the phenylalanine over 14 residues. The DNA shown is the 42-base CDR3, in frame from base 1. Sequences KGHSH (CDR1) and LQKENI (CDR2) are obtained from the germline V gene. V is trimmed back by 6 bases and J by 4 bases, and the junction contains 6 bases that no gene match accounts for. The time point label, as the study defines it: sample taken at primary tumor resection. Samples were obtained from 72 patients with early-stage, untreated non-small cell lung cancer from the lung TRACERx cohort. For TCR sequencing, whole RNA was extracted from tumor and nontumor lung tissue, or from cryopreserved PBMC samples, and no cell sorting was done. Patients were selected for TCR sequencing only if sufficient RNA was available from at least two tumor regions. A lung pathologist reviewed the tumor and adjacent nontumor lung specimens before the specimens were selected. To note about this clonotype: The specificity of this receptor is unknown. Base quality data are lacking; no much larger clone is found one base away.

The method was 5' RACE. Sequencing relied on a NextSeq 500. In the TCR library protocol, a unique molecular identifier was attached to each TCR cDNA molecule so that PCR and sequencing errors could be corrected. The paper's data handling went like this. TCR identification, UMI-based error correction and CDR3 extraction were all carried out with Decombinator tools. Expanded TCRs were defined as those above a frequency of 2 per 1,000, corresponding to the top 1% of the tumor frequency distribution. Expanded tumor TCRs statistically deemed absent (corrected P<0.05) from at least one tumor region were classed as regional, and all other expanded tumor TCRs were classed as ubiquitous. Each repertoire was subsampled 100 times to 5,000 TCRs, after which Renyi diversity was computed with the R vegan package. To build CDR3 similarity networks, amino acid triplet string-kernel similarity was used, and CDR3s were connected when their pairwise similarity was above 0.82. TCRdb itself trimmed the public reads at Q25 with fastp, ran MiXCR and retained productive beta chains. Duplicate CDR3 protein sequences are folded into a single record with the most common DNA and genes. TCRdb's processing, not the authors' own work, is the source of the V and J calls. A total of approximately 1,600 distinct CDR3 sequences appear in this sample, around 13% of them only once. Jointly, the top ten make up 40% to 55% of the sample.

Sequencing used lung tumor tissue, obtained at surgery. The sequence joins TRBV18 to TRBJ2-7; TRBD2 fits 10 bases in the junction. The sequence derives from a male donor with early-stage non-small cell lung cancer. The DNA sequence is TGTGCCAGCTCCCCTAGCGGGAGCTCTTACGAGCAGTACTTC. It specifies CASSPSGSSYEQYF.